The clone carrying this TCR beta chain was counted a few times. The antigen remains undetermined. TCRdb's table, derived via immunoSEQ multiplex PCR, lists solely in-frame clones and lacks some. Of roughly 60,000 clones listed, around three quarters were seen once; the top ten hold 3% to 4%. The CDR3 is 13 residues long. Germline CDR1 WNHNN, CDR2 SYGVQD (reference sequence). V was cut by 4 bases and J by 6 bases, with 7 bases left in between. This specimen belongs to a study of T cell responses to AZD1222 COVID-19 vaccine. Study-level findings and limits: Targeting of unmutated variant regions was reportedly seen in nearly half of spike-specific TCRs. Donors in the cohort were predominantly white British and more often female, and clonal diversity was possibly underestimated.

The input for sequencing was peripheral blood, taken 28 days after the second AZD1222 dose. The chain uses TRBV10-1 and TRBJ1-6; no definite D call. This TCR was sampled from an adult who received the AZD1222 COVID-19 vaccine. This chain's CDR3 is CASSVESNSPLHF. DNA for the CDR3: TGCGCCAGCAGTGTTGAGTCTAATTCACCCCTCCACTTT.